This T cell receptor beta chain was profiled in a study of T-cell reconstitution after alpha-beta-depleted transplantation in children. Study observations and caveats: Some patients owed their high day-60 TCRbeta diversity to surviving recipient T cells and thymic progenitors. It was newly produced T cells that mostly accounted for T-cell counts and diversity one year after transplant. Alpha-beta T cells about two months after transplant reportedly derived from several hundred expanded graft clones.

Only a few counts were recorded for this clonotype. Its antigen is still unknown. The TCRbeta library was prepared with unique molecular identifiers. TCRdb fed the PCR reads into MiXCR, producing one record per CDR3 protein. The sample lists fewer than 250,000 distinct CDR3 sequences; about a sixth were seen once. This receptor was identified in a male patient between 2 and 10 years old who had a stem cell transplant for acute lymphoblastic leukemia, so the T cells may come from the graft donor. The specimen comprised PBMCs, mostly from graft donor cells, sampled 360 days after TCRalphabeta/CD19-depleted stem cell transplant.

The CDR3 region is CASSPRGQGYEQYF. The CDR3 nucleotides read TGTGCCAGTAGTCCAAGGGGACAGGGTTACGAGCAGTACTTC. The chain carries TRBV19 and TRBJ2-7, with 9 bases aligning to TRBD1. Trimming at V came to 5 bases and at J to 4 bases, leaving 6 bases not matched to a gene. Germline loops: CDR1 LNHDA, CDR2 SQIVND (reference sequence). CDR3 length equals 14 residues. Based on the CDR3 plus reference TRBV19 and TRBJ2-7, the full variable domain is DGGITQSPKYLFRKEGQNVTLSCEQNLNHDAMYWYRQDPGQGLRLIYYSQIVNDFQKGDIAEGYSVSREKKESFPLTVTSAQKNPTAFYLCASSPRGQGYEQYFGPGTRLTVT.